This passage covers 32 T cell receptor beta chains from one sample sequenced in a study of CD8+ T cells in alopecia areata. Reverse transcribed after extraction, RNA yielded cDNA as the sequencing template. Assay used: immunoSEQ multiplex PCR; TCRdb lists only in-frame clones, some missing. In the table there are roughly 190,000 clones, roughly 66% of which are singletons. Treatment specified: oral pan-JAK inhibitor, 5-10 mg twice daily. Sample: CD4+ T cells sorted from blood, taken at week 24, from a patient treated with tofacitinib. Receptors originate from a human donor with alopecia areata.

Concerning this clone: This may arise from a read error, as a much more abundant clone is one base away. The genes are TRBV7-6 and TRBJ2-5, with D maybe TRBD1 (6 bases). The J call may be wrong; the DNA end is better matched by TRBJ2-7. Germline V gene sequence: CDR1 SGHVS, CDR2 FNYEAQ. The CDR3 spans 14 residues. CDR3: CASSLDEGVHEQYF. Written as DNA, the CDR3 is TGTGCCAGCAGCTTAGATGAGGGGGTCCACGAGCAGTACTTC.

V is TRBV6-5 and J is TRBJ1-5; 7 nucleotides align to TRBD1. J gave up 6 bases and V 4 bases, and 3 bases lay outside the gene matches. The CDR3 has 13 amino acids. Germline lookup yields CDR1 MNHEY and CDR2 SVGAGI. The CDR3 DNA follows: TGTGCCAGCAGTTCTAGACAGGGTCAGCCCCAGCATTTT. It yields the protein CASSSRQGQPQHF.

This clone was seen a handful of times. V usage is TRBV30 and J usage is TRBJ1-1, with 7 positions matching TRBD1. CDR1 GTSNPN and CDR2 SVGIG come from the germline V gene (reference sequence). CDR3 size: 14 residues. The V gene end was trimmed by 1 base and the J gene end by 5 bases; junction bases not matched to a gene: 7. In nucleotides, the CDR3 is TGTGCCTGGAGTGCAAACAGGGGATGGACTGAAGCTTTCTTT. This sequence encodes CAWSANRGWTEAFF. Complete variable domain (other parts from reference TRBV30 and TRBJ1-1): SQTIHQWPATLVQPVGSPLSLECTVEGTSNPNLYWYRQAAGRGLQLLFYSVGIGQISSEVPQNLSASRPQDRQFILSSKKLLLSDSGFYLCAWSANRGWTEAFFGQGTRLTVV.

The chain employs TRBV10-2 and TRBJ2-7, with TRBD1 matching 7 bases. CDR1 WSHSY and CDR2 SAAADI come from the germline V gene. The CDR3 is 17 residues long. Trimming cost V 6 bases and J 3 bases; bases outside gene matches: 17. Here the CDR3 reads CASSLRQGSSFNYEQYF. Here the CDR3 DNA reads TGCGCCAGCAGCCTACGACAGGGTAGTTCCTTTAACTACGAGCAGTACTTC.

This clone appeared a few times. The rearrangement joins TRBV29-1 to TRBJ2-7; tentative D call: TRBD2 (6 bases). Trimming stripped 1 base from V and 13 bases from J, with 14 bases between. Germline V gene data show CDR1 as SQVTM and CDR2 as ANQGSEA. The CDR3 has 11 amino acids. The CDR3 DNA is TGCAGCGTTGAAGTGCGGGGTTCGGCTTACTTC. Protein sequence: CSVEVRGSAYF.

In this sample, this clone turned up a few times. The chain carries TRBV29-1 and TRBJ2-6; 7 nucleotides match TRBD1. The germline V gene has CDR1 SQVTM and CDR2 ANQGSEA. The CDR3 has 17 amino acids. J gave up 0 bases and V 6 bases, and 11 bases lay outside the gene matches. Written as DNA, the CDR3 is TGCAGCGTCCTGCCGACAGGGCAAGTCTCTGGGGCCAACGTCCTGACTTTC. It specifies CSVLPTGQVSGANVLTF.

The chain employs TRBV5-1 and TRBJ2-3; 7 bases fit TRBD2. This CDR3 contains 15 residues. V shed 0 bases, J shed 0 bases, and the junction held 1 base outside the gene matches. Germline V gene data show CDR1 as SGHRS and CDR2 as YFSETQ. The DNA for the CDR3 is TGCGCCAGCAGCTTGGGGGACTACAGCACAGATACGCAGTATTTT. Its protein product is CASSLGDYSTDTQYF.

The CDR3 here is CASSLETGGYGYTF. The CDR3 DNA is TGTGCCAGCAGCTTAGAAACGGGGGGCTATGGCTACACCTTC. This chain links TRBV7-9 with TRBJ1-2, with D maybe TRBD1 (5 bases). The CDR3 extends over 14 amino acids. The ends were cut back, 1 base at V and 4 bases at J, with 10 bases in the middle. The germline gives CDR1 SEHNR, CDR2 FQNEAQ (reference sequence).

The V call is TRBV27, the J call TRBJ2-2, with D possibly called TRBD1 or TRBD2 (5 bases each). The CDR3 length is 13 residues. CDR1 is MNHEY, CDR2 SMNVEV, per germline (reference sequence). The DNA for the CDR3 is TGTGCAGTCCGGGGACGCGGGACCGGGGAGCTGTTTTTT. Its protein product is CAVRGRGTGELFF.

In this sample, this clone turned up a few times. The chain carries TRBV29-1 and TRBJ2-4, with D possibly matching TRBD2 (5 bases). In germline, CDR1 is SQVTM, CDR2 ANQGSEA. V lost 3 bases to trimming and J lost 5 bases, with 11 bases between them. This CDR3 region has 13 residues. The CDR3 DNA reads as TGCAGCGTTGAGGGGAGACAACAAAACATTCAGTACTTC. As protein: CSVEGRQQNIQYF.

This CDR3 is CSVYSLGQDEKLFF. In DNA form, the CDR3 reads TGCAGCGTCTACAGTCTGGGACAGGATGAAAAACTGTTTTTT. This rearrangement joins TRBV29-1 to TRBJ1-4; 8 bases align to TRBD1. V lost 6 bases, J lost 6 bases, and 9 bases stayed unmatched. CDR1 is SQVTM and CDR2 is ANQGSEA in the germline V gene. The CDR3 length is 14 residues.

This clone was observed a handful of times. The rearrangement links TRBV9 to TRBJ2-5; unclear D gene. The CDR3 covers 15 residues. Trimming removed 0 bases from V and 1 base from J, with 10 bases in between. From germline, CDR1 is SGDLS and CDR2 YYNGEE. The chain's CDR3 is CASSVGPDGQETQYF. DNA for the CDR3: TGTGCCAGCAGCGTAGGACCGGACGGCCAAGAGACCCAGTACTTC.

This clone showed up many times. Other DNA sequences in the sample encode the same CDR3. V is TRBV28 and J is TRBJ2-3; the D is unclear. Germline CDR1 and CDR2: MDHEN and SYDVKM. The CDR3 consists of 12 residues. Trimming took off 5 bases at V and 5 bases at J, with 8 bases between the two ends. Here the CDR3 DNA reads TGTGCCAGCAGTCTACGCGGAGATACGCAGTATTTT. This codes for CASSLRGDTQYF.

This sequence joins TRBV5-6 and TRBJ2-3; 9 bases map to TRBD1. With V trimmed by 4 bases and J by 4 bases, 7 bases remained unmatched. Germline loops: CDR1 SGHDT, CDR2 YYEEEE. CDR3 length: 15 amino acids. CDR3 residues: CASSPGTGSPDTQYF. The DNA for the CDR3 is TGTGCCAGCAGCCCCGGGACAGGGTCCCCAGATACGCAGTATTTT.

This clone was seen more than once but under ten times. Other DNA sequences within the sample encode an identical CDR3. The chain carries TRBV7-2 and TRBJ2-3, with D tentatively TRBD1 or TRBD2 (6 bases each). V lost 0 bases, J lost 2 bases, and 9 bases lay in between. This CDR3 has 15 residues. Per germline, CDR1 SGHTA and CDR2 FQGNSA. CDR3 protein: CASSLAGGPTDTQYF. The CDR3 DNA reads as TGTGCCAGCAGCTTAGCAGGGGGGCCCACAGATACGCAGTATTTT.

The chain is built from TRBV29-1 and TRBJ2-5; D gene unclear. Germline CDR1 SQVTM, CDR2 ANQGSEA. The V gene lost 1 base and the J gene lost 4 bases, with 10 bases spanning the gap. CDR3 size: 13 residues. The CDR3, as DNA: TGCAGCGTTGAAGGTCTACTAACAGAGACCCAGTACTTC. This encodes CSVEGLLTETQYF.

The chain combines TRBV7-9 with TRBJ1-4; D is unclear. In germline, CDR1 is SEHNR, CDR2 FQNEAQ (reference sequence). The CDR3 is 13 residues long. V was trimmed by 5 bases and J by 7 bases, leaving 11 bases between them. For the CDR3, the DNA is TGTGCCAGCAGCCTCAGGACGGTTGAAAAACTGTTTTTT. Translation: CASSLRTVEKLFF.

The chain links TRBV30 to TRBJ2-3; 7 bases align to TRBD1. CDR3 length: 12 residues. Germline CDR1 is GTSNPN and CDR2 is SVGIG (reference sequence). Trimming took 0 bases from V and 6 from J; bases not matched to a gene: 0. The chain's CDR3 is CAWSVQGDTQYF. Written as DNA, the CDR3 is TGTGCCTGGAGTGTACAGGGGGATACGCAGTATTTT. The full variable domain, in which reference TRBV30 and TRBJ2-3 provide the parts outside the CDR3, is SQTIHQWPATLVQPVGSPLSLECTVEGTSNPNLYWYRQAAGRGLQLLFYSVGIGQISSEVPQNLSASRPQDRQFILSSKKLLLSDSGFYLCAWSVQGDTQYFGPGTRLTVL.

J is TRBJ2-5 and V is TRBV7-2, with 7 bases matching TRBD2. Germline trimming cut 3 bases from V and 5 bases from J; bases unmatched to any gene: 9. This CDR3 comprises 15 residues. The germline CDR1 and CDR2 sequences are SGHTA and FQGNSA. CDR3 region: CASSLGVGGMETQYF. The CDR3 DNA sequence: TGTGCCAGCAGCTTGGGAGTGGGGGGGATGGAGACCCAGTACTTC. Full variable domain (remainder filled in from reference TRBV7-2 and TRBJ2-5): GAGVSQSPSNKVTEKGKDVELRCDPISGHTALYWYRQSLGQGLEFLIYFQGNSAPDKSGLPSDRFSAERTGGSVSTLTIQRTQQEDSAVYLCASSLGVGGMETQYFGPGTRLLVL.

The chain carries TRBV5-1 and TRBJ2-1; D not resolved. The ends were cut back, 7 bases at V and 0 bases at J, with 17 bases in the middle. This CDR3 region has 16 residues. Per germline, CDR1 SGHRS and CDR2 YFSETQ. This chain's CDR3 is CASLPGEVSSYNEQFF. For the CDR3, the DNA is TGCGCCAGCCTCCCCGGTGAGGTCAGCTCCTACAATGAGCAGTTCTTC. Filled out from reference TRBV5-1 and TRBJ2-1, the complete variable domain reads KAGVTQTPRYLIKTRGQQVTLSCSPISGHRSVSWYQQTPGQGLQFLFEYFSETQRNKGNFPGRFSGRQFSNSRSEMNVSTLELGDSALYLCASLPGEVSSYNEQFFGPGTRLTVL.

This clone has at least ten counts. V is TRBV4-3 and J is TRBJ2-1, with a possible D match to TRBD1 (6 bases). With 0 bases removed from V and 6 bases from J, the gap between germline ends came to 12 bases. From germline, CDR1 is LGHNA and CDR2 YSLEER. The CDR3 consists of 15 residues. CDR3 protein: CASSQDITGINEQFF. CDR3 coding DNA: TGCGCCAGCAGCCAAGATATTACAGGGATCAATGAGCAGTTCTTC.

The rearrangement joins TRBV6-1 to TRBJ2-3; D gene uncertain. The V end lost 6 bases, the J end lost 2 bases, and 3 bases lay between the germline ends. The CDR3 is 11 residues long. Germline CDR1 and CDR2: MNHNS and SASEGT. CDR3 residues: CASSNTDTQYF. DNA of the CDR3: TGTGCCAGCAGCAACACAGATACGCAGTATTTT.

The V and J genes are TRBV29-1 and TRBJ2-7; D may correspond to TRBD1 or TRBD2 (6 bases each). CDR1 and CDR2 (germline): SQVTM, ANQGSEA. The CDR3 runs to 11 residues. Trimming took off 5 bases at V and 6 bases at J, with 11 bases between the two ends. This chain's CDR3 is CSVRGVREQYF. CDR3 in DNA: TGCAGCGTTAGGGGGGTTCGCGAGCAGTACTTC.

The chain couples TRBV21-1 to TRBJ2-7; the tabulated D call, TRBD2, remains unverified against the DNA. TRBV21-1 is shown as a pseudogene. The CDR3 is 16 amino acids. The CDR3, as DNA: TGTGCCAGCAGCAAAGCGGGAGGGCGTCCGTCTGGCGAGCAGTACTTC. It yields the protein CASSKAGGRPSGEQYF.

This clone has only a few counts. This CDR3 is CASSEALAGSRETQYF. The CDR3 DNA reads TGTGCCAGCAGTGAAGCGCTAGCGGGGTCCCGGGAGACCCAGTACTTC. V is TRBV6-1 and J is TRBJ2-5; 9 bases map to TRBD2. This CDR3 region has 16 residues. Germline CDR1 and CDR2: MNHNS and SASEGT. V trimming: 0 bases; J trimming: 5 bases; junction bases outside the gene matches: 7.

V is TRBV28 and J is TRBJ2-7, with 8 nucleotides matching TRBD1. The CDR3 has 16 amino acids. V lost 3 bases, J lost 2 bases, and 9 bases stayed unmatched. Germline lookup yields CDR1 MDHEN and CDR2 SYDVKM. For the CDR3, the DNA is TGTGCCAGCAGTTTCGGGCCGGGACAGGTTCCCTACGAGCAGTACTTC. It codes for CASSFGPGQVPYEQYF.

The chain uses TRBV5-6 and TRBJ1-1; a possible D gene is TRBD1 (6 bases). Per germline, CDR1 SGHDT and CDR2 YYEEEE. This CDR3 is built from 17 residues. V was cut by 1 base and J by 0 bases, with 16 bases left in between. Written as DNA, the CDR3 is TGTGCCAGCAGCTTGCTTAACAGGGCATCTCTGAACACTGAAGCTTTCTTT. Its protein is CASSLLNRASLNTEAFF.

V usage is TRBV29-1 and J usage is TRBJ2-3; TRBD1 is a possible D gene (6 bases). This CDR3 has 13 residues. Germline V lookup: CDR1 SQVTM, CDR2 ANQGSEA. The V end was cut by 5 bases, the J end by 3 bases, with 12 bases between. The CDR3 spells CSVQNRVTDTQYF. CDR3 DNA sequence: TGCAGCGTTCAAAACAGGGTGACAGATACGCAGTATTTT.

The chain is built from TRBV9 and TRBJ1-1; D unresolved. The V end was cut by 5 bases, the J end by 5 bases, with 10 bases between. The CDR3 is 12 amino acids. Germline-derived CDR1 and CDR2 are SGDLS and YYNGEE. CDR3 bases: TGTGCCAGCAGTCGATCGGGAACTGAAGCTTTCTTT. Its translation: CASSRSGTEAFF. The whole variable domain, filled in from reference TRBV9 and TRBJ1-1, reads DSGVTQTPKHLITATGQRVTLRCSPRSGDLSVYWYQQSLDQGLQFLIQYYNGEERAKGNILERFSAQQFPDLHSELNLSSLELGDSALYFCASSRSGTEAFFGQGTRLTVV.

This clone was counted only a few times. The CDR3 reads CASSLAVGTVSGNTIYF. The CDR3 DNA sequence: TGCGCCAGCAGCCTCGCAGTCGGGACGGTCTCTGGAAACACCATATATTTT. J is TRBJ1-3 and V is TRBV4-3; the D gene is possibly TRBD1 (5 bases). The ends were cut back, 4 bases at V and 0 bases at J, with 16 bases in the middle. The germline V gene encodes CDR1 LGHNA and CDR2 YSLEER. The CDR3 length is 17 residues.

The chain joins TRBV9 to TRBJ1-2; D possibly corresponds to TRBD1 (6 bases). Trimming took off 3 bases at V and 0 bases at J, with 15 bases between the two ends. This CDR3 spans 16 amino acids. The germline CDR1 and CDR2 sequences are SGDLS and YYNGEE. The CDR3 here is CASSAAVRTANYGYTF. The CDR3, as DNA: TGTGCCAGCAGCGCAGCGGTACGGACAGCTAACTATGGCTACACCTTC.

This chain uses TRBV2 with TRBJ1-5; possibly TRBD1 for D (5 bases). V shed 4 bases and J shed 7 bases, with 11 bases lying between them. CDR3 length: 13 residues. CDR1 is SNHLY and CDR2 is FYNNEI in the germline V gene. CDR3 nucleotides: TGTGCCAGCAGTGCGCAGGGCGGGCAGCCCCAGCATTTT. This codes for CASSAQGGQPQHF.